Below are 27 T cell receptor beta chains sequenced from a single sample in a study of siplizumab effects on memory and regulatory T cells. Sequencing used immunoSEQ multiplex PCR; TCRdb keeps in-frame clones, though not all of them. The table has around 78,000 clones, about 90% seen once. Sequencing was carried out using CD8+ T cells sorted from blood. The receptors derive from a human donor in good health.

J is TRBJ2-7 and V is TRBV7-3; TRBD1 aligns across 7 bases. Germline V lookup: CDR1 SGHTA, CDR2 FQGTGA. With V trimmed by 3 bases and J by 13 bases, 6 bases remained unmatched. The CDR3 runs to 11 residues. The CDR3 protein is CASSFGTVLYF. The CDR3 nucleotides read TGTGCCAGCAGCTTTGGGACAGTGCTCTACTTC.

V usage is TRBV19 and J usage is TRBJ2-7, with 11 bases aligning to TRBD1. Per germline, CDR1 LNHDA and CDR2 SQIVND (reference sequence). CDR3 length: 15 amino acids. J was trimmed by 1 base and V by 6 bases; bases with no gene match: 5. CDR3 amino acids: CASSLGQGVSYEQYF. CDR3 DNA sequence: TGTGCCAGTAGCCTGGGACAGGGGGTTTCCTACGAGCAGTACTTC.

This rearrangement joins TRBV27 to TRBJ1-1; D might be TRBD1 (5 bases). The ends were cut back, 2 bases at V and 6 bases at J, with 10 bases in the middle. The germline V gene has CDR1 MNHEY and CDR2 SMNVEV (reference sequence). This CDR3 has 13 amino acids. For the CDR3, the DNA is TGTGCCAGCAGTTTAATAGGGGTGGCTGAAGCTTTCTTT. Translating gives CASSLIGVAEAFF.

V is TRBV27 and J is TRBJ2-7; D unclear. The germline V gene has CDR1 MNHEY and CDR2 SMNVEV (reference sequence). The CDR3 runs 13 residues. Trimming cost V 3 bases and J 0 bases, with 6 bases left between them. The CDR3 sequence: CASSFGTSYEQYF. In DNA form, the CDR3 reads TGTGCCAGCAGTTTTGGCACCTCCTACGAGCAGTACTTC.

V and J are TRBV7-9 and TRBJ2-7; 11 positions match TRBD2. Germline values: CDR1 SEHNR, CDR2 FQNEAQ (reference sequence). With V trimmed by 5 bases and J by 4 bases, 16 bases remained unmatched. This CDR3 is 18 amino acids long. The DNA of the CDR3 is TGTGCCAGCAGCCCTACCGGACTAGCGGGTATTGCAAAATACGAGCAGTACTTC. Its protein product is CASSPTGLAGIAKYEQYF.

This rearrangement joins TRBV15 to TRBJ2-1, with 10 bases fitting TRBD1. CDR3 length: 18 amino acids. The junction had 14 bases not matched to a gene; V was cut back by 3 bases and J by 6 bases. Germline V gene data show CDR1 as LNHNV and CDR2 as YYDKDF (reference sequence). The CDR3: CATSSPDYRDRGLNEQFF. In DNA form, the CDR3 reads TGTGCCACCAGCAGCCCCGATTACCGGGACAGGGGCCTCAATGAGCAGTTCTTC.

This clone has just a few counts. The chain recombines TRBV11-1 with TRBJ2-7, with no clear D. Looked up from germline, CDR1 is SGHAT and CDR2 is FQDESV (reference sequence). There are 12 residues in the CDR3. V was clipped by 5 bases and J by 5 bases, with 10 bases between them. CDR3 residues: CASSIRVHEQYF. The DNA of the CDR3 is TGTGCCAGCAGCATAAGGGTTCACGAGCAGTACTTC.

The V and J genes are TRBV19 and TRBJ2-7; D remains ambiguous. The CDR3 contains 13 residues. Trimming shortened V by 4 bases and J by 2 bases, and 9 bases separated the two germline ends. CDR1 is LNHDA and CDR2 is SQIVND in the germline V gene (reference sequence). The CDR3 region is CASSTTPPYEQYF. CDR3 bases: TGTGCCAGTAGTACCACCCCTCCCTACGAGCAGTACTTC.

This chain uses TRBV19 with TRBJ2-1; 11 bases are a match to TRBD2. V lost 2 bases, J lost 6 bases, and 9 bases stayed unmatched. Germline-derived CDR1 and CDR2 are LNHDA and SQIVND (reference sequence). There are 17 residues in the CDR3. The CDR3 sequence is CASSIMLTSGNFNEQFF. The DNA of the CDR3 is TGTGCCAGTAGTATAATGCTGACTAGCGGGAATTTCAATGAGCAGTTCTTC.

This rearrangement joins TRBV30 to TRBJ2-1, with D maybe TRBD1 (6 bases). Germline V CDR1 and CDR2: GTSNPN, SVGIG (reference sequence). The CDR3 contains 14 residues. Trimming stripped 0 bases from V and 3 bases from J, with 9 bases between. This CDR3 is CAWSVPDSYNEQFF. Written as DNA, the CDR3 is TGTGCCTGGAGTGTTCCGGACAGCTACAATGAGCAGTTCTTC.

The chain has TRBV14 and TRBJ2-1; no clear D gene. CDR1 and CDR2 from the germline V gene are SGHDN and FVKESK. Between the trimmed V and J ends, which lost 2 bases and 0 bases, there was a span of 11 bases. This CDR3 comprises 16 residues. The CDR3 is CASSQTGLSSYNEQFF. CDR3 DNA: TGTGCCAGCAGCCAAACCGGGTTGAGCTCCTACAATGAGCAGTTCTTC.

This clone was observed a handful of times. The rearrangement joins TRBV7-9 to TRBJ2-7; the D call may be TRBD1 or TRBD2 (5 bases each). This CDR3 has 15 residues. V lost 4 bases and J 6 bases, leaving 19 bases between the germline ends. Germline CDR1 SEHNR, CDR2 FQNEAQ (reference sequence). The CDR3 reads CASSSHGDGMGEQYF. The CDR3 nucleotides are TGTGCCAGCAGCTCACATGGGGACGGGATGGGCGAGCAGTACTTC.

CDR3 in DNA: TGCGCCAGCAGCTTGGAAACAGGTTACTACTACGAGCAGTACTTC. Residues: CASSLETGYYYEQYF. V usage is TRBV5-1 and J usage is TRBJ2-7; TRBD1 might be the D (5 bases). Germline V CDR1 and CDR2: SGHRS, YFSETQ. Trimming shortened V by 0 bases and J by 3 bases, and 13 bases separated the two germline ends. This CDR3 comprises 15 residues.

The J gene is TRBJ2-1, the V gene TRBV6-1, with no clear D. The CDR3 length is 16 residues. The V and J ends lost 1 base and 2 bases respectively, with 12 bases between them. The germline CDR1 and CDR2 sequences are MNHNS and SASEGT. This CDR3 reads CASSEVRQPTYNEQFF. The CDR3 DNA is TGTGCCAGCAGTGAAGTAAGGCAGCCTACCTACAATGAGCAGTTCTTC.

V and J are TRBV19 and TRBJ2-1; 9 bases map to TRBD2. The V gene end was trimmed by 5 bases and the J gene end by 8 bases; junction bases not matched to a gene: 13. Germline loops: CDR1 LNHDA, CDR2 SQIVND (reference sequence). This CDR3 is built from 16 residues. The CDR3 sequence: CASSAALAGFEDEQFF. The CDR3, as DNA: TGTGCCAGTAGTGCCGCCCTAGCGGGGTTCGAGGATGAGCAGTTCTTC.

V is TRBV7-9 and J is TRBJ2-7; D is possibly TRBD1 (6 bases). Germline V lookup: CDR1 SEHNR, CDR2 FQNEAQ (reference sequence). The CDR3 consists of 14 residues. Between the trimmed V and J ends, which lost 5 bases and 3 bases, there was a span of 14 bases. The CDR3 reads CASSPAPTGYEQYF. CDR3 sequence (DNA): TGTGCCAGCAGCCCAGCCCCGACAGGCTACGAGCAGTACTTC.

The V and J genes are TRBV5-4 and TRBJ1-5; TRBD1 is a possible D gene (5 bases). The germline CDR1 and CDR2 sequences are SGHNT and YYREEE (reference sequence). Trimming stripped 4 bases from V and 0 bases from J, with 11 bases between. The CDR3 length is 15 residues. CDR3 sequence (DNA): TGTGCCAGCAGCAGGGGCGGGGATAGCAATCAGCCCCAGCATTTT. Its protein product is CASSRGGDSNQPQHF.

The chain uses TRBV12-5 and TRBJ1-3, with D possibly matching TRBD1 (5 bases). Trimming cost V 3 bases and J 4 bases, with 10 bases left between them. Germline lookup yields CDR1 LGHNT and CDR2 FRNRAP. The CDR3 runs to 14 residues. DNA for the CDR3: TGTGCTAGTGGTTTCTGGGGCCCAGGAAACACCATATATTTT. Protein product: CASGFWGPGNTIYF. Using reference TRBV12-5 and TRBJ1-3 for the parts outside the CDR3, the full variable domain is DARVTQTPRHKVTEMGQEVTMRCQPILGHNTVFWYRQTMMQGLELLAYFRNRAPLDDSGMPKDRFSAEMPDATLATLKIQPSEPRDSAVYFCASGFWGPGNTIYFGEGSWLTVV.

The chain joins TRBV29-1 to TRBJ2-1; TRBD2 is a possible D gene (6 bases). The germline gives CDR1 SQVTM, CDR2 ANQGSEA. V dropped 6 bases and J dropped 0 bases, with 15 bases sitting between them. This CDR3 spans 15 amino acids. CDR3 sequence: CSVPPFSGSYNEQFF. The CDR3 region has the DNA TGCAGCGTACCCCCTTTTAGCGGCTCCTACAATGAGCAGTTCTTC.

The gene calls are TRBV7-9 and TRBJ2-7; 7 bases fit TRBD2. The CDR3 has 15 amino acids. The germline CDR1 and CDR2 sequences are SEHNR and FQNEAQ (reference sequence). The V segment lost 6 bases and the J segment 3 bases; nucleotides outside the gene matches: 11. CDR3 DNA sequence: TGTGCCAGCAGAAGAAGCGGGGTTGGCTACTACGAGCAGTACTTC. This encodes CASRRSGVGYYEQYF.

The CDR3 nucleotides are TGTGCCAGCAGCTTAGCGCAGGGAGTCAATCAGCCCCAGCATTTT. This sequence encodes CASSLAQGVNQPQHF. The chain is built from TRBV11-2 and TRBJ1-5, with D perhaps TRBD1 (5 bases). Germline loops: CDR1 SGHAT, CDR2 FQNNGV. The V end lost 1 base, the J end lost 3 bases, and 10 bases lay between the germline ends. This CDR3 contains 15 residues.

The chain couples TRBV29-1 to TRBJ1-1, with 8 nucleotides matching TRBD1. Germline CDR1 reads SQVTM; CDR2 reads ANQGSEA. The CDR3 has 11 residues. Unmatched junction bases numbered 4, after V lost 7 bases and J lost 6 bases. The CDR3 DNA reads TGCAGCGCCCCGACAGGGGCTGAAGCTTTCTTT. Translated, it gives CSAPTGAEAFF.

The chain carries TRBV27 and TRBJ1-2; 12 bases line up with TRBD1. In germline, CDR1 is MNHEY, CDR2 SMNVEV (reference sequence). The length of the CDR3 is 17 residues. V lost 6 bases and J lost 8; bases outside the gene matches: 16. In nucleotides, the CDR3 is TGTGCCAGCAGAATAGCCTGGGGAGGGACAGGGGGCGACGGCTACACCTTC. Amino acid sequence: CASRIAWGGTGGDGYTF.

The rearrangement links TRBV29-1 to TRBJ2-3; D is possibly TRBD2 (5 bases). From germline, CDR1 is SQVTM and CDR2 ANQGSEA. V shed 7 bases and J shed 14 bases, with 19 bases lying between them. CDR3 length: 11 amino acids. Here the CDR3 reads CSASPEGRLYF. The CDR3, as DNA: TGCAGCGCTTCCCCAGAGGGCCGGCTGTATTTT.

The rearrangement uses TRBV2 and TRBJ2-2; D call uncertain. V was cut by 7 bases and J by 5 bases, with 14 bases left in between. Germline V gene sequence: CDR1 SNHLY, CDR2 FYNNEI. The CDR3 is 14 amino acids. CDR3 sequence: CASTAPGATGELFF. The CDR3 DNA sequence: TGTGCCAGCACTGCGCCAGGAGCTACCGGGGAGCTGTTTTTT.

The chain combines TRBV6-5 with TRBJ1-4; 8 nucleotides align to TRBD1. Trimming at V came to 4 bases and at J to 2 bases, leaving 3 bases not matched to a gene. The CDR3 runs to 15 residues. Per germline, CDR1 MNHEY and CDR2 SVGAGI. The CDR3 bases are TGTGCCAGCAGTTCTTCAGGGGGCACTAATGAAAAACTGTTTTTT. It encodes CASSSSGGTNEKLFF.

The rearrangement joins TRBV28 to TRBJ2-2; D not resolved. This CDR3 spans 13 amino acids. Trimming took off 3 bases at V and 1 base at J, with 3 bases between the two ends. The germline V gene has CDR1 MDHEN and CDR2 SYDVKM. The CDR3 bases are TGTGCCAGCAGTTTCCAGAACACCGGGGAGCTGTTTTTT. This sequence encodes CASSFQNTGELFF.